This T cell receptor (beta chain) derives from a study of T cell responses to AZD1222 COVID-19 vaccine. Study-wide points: Among the donors, most were white British and more were female, and clonal diversity was possibly underestimated.

V lost 7 bases and J lost 6, with 16 bases in between. The CDR3 is 13 amino acids. CDR1 is GTSNPN, CDR2 SVGIG, per germline (reference sequence). Profiling relied on immunoSEQ multiplex PCR, and the TCRdb table lists in-frame clones only, not all of them. The sample carries over 150,000 clones, 90% recorded once. To note about this clone: What it binds is not known.

This clonotype was obtained from an adult in good health. The sequencing used peripheral blood, collected on day 0 of AZD1222 vaccination. V and J are TRBV30 and TRBJ2-1; D is possibly TRBD2 (5 bases). The CDR3 coding sequence is TGTGCCTTCACCCCGGCTAGCCCCAATGAGCAGTTCTTC. Protein product: CAFTPASPNEQFF. The full variable domain, its missing parts supplied by reference TRBV30 and TRBJ2-1, is SQTIHQWPATLVQPVGSPLSLECTVEGTSNPNLYWYRQAAGRGLQLLFYSVGIGQISSEVPQNLSASRPQDRQFILSSKKLLLSDSGFYLCAFTPASPNEQFFGPGTRLTVL.